These 20 T cell receptor beta chains came from one sample sequenced in a study of blood T cells in healthy people across ages. A sample-barcoded 5' primer and a J-beta primer mix were used in a second PCR of roughly 6 to 11 cycles. TCRdb re-derived calls from the 5' RACE reads in MiXCR, one entry per CDR3 protein. The table includes about 840,000 distinct CDR3 sequences, almost 30% detected once. The data also belong to a second study, concerning T cells of mothers and their children.

The sequenced sample consisted of blood. Receptors originate from a woman aged 40 to 50 in good health.

This clonotype has more than one count but fewer than ten. Possible read error: a much larger clone is one base away. V usage is TRBV20-1 and J usage is TRBJ2-7, with D perhaps matching TRBD1 (5 bases). CDR1 and CDR2 from the germline V gene are DFQATT and SNEGSKA (reference sequence). There are 14 residues in the CDR3. For the CDR3, the DNA is TGCAGTGCCACAACTGACAAGGGGTCCTGCGAGCAGTACTTC. Residues: CSATTDKGSCEQYF.

This clonotype was counted between two and nine times. This chain joins TRBV24-1 and TRBJ1-5; TRBD1 matches at 8 bases. The CDR3 extends over 16 amino acids. The V gene's germline CDR1 is KGHDR and CDR2 SFDVKD. Trimming took 3 bases from V and 4 from J; bases not matched to a gene: 7. The CDR3 loop reads CATSDDDRGDNQPQHF. CDR3 nucleotide sequence: TGTGCCACCAGTGATGATGACAGGGGTGATAATCAGCCCCAGCATTTT.

The table lists this clonotype with a few counts. This CDR3 reads CAWRSRGGYGYTF. CDR3 nucleotide sequence: TGTGCCTGGAGGAGCAGGGGGGGATATGGCTACACCTTC. The chain joins TRBV30 to TRBJ1-2; 7 bases align to TRBD1. Germline values: CDR1 GTSNPN, CDR2 SVGIG (reference sequence). The CDR3 extends over 13 amino acids. J gave up 5 bases and V 3 bases, and 6 bases lay outside the gene matches.

This clonotype was counted only a few times. A much more abundant neighbour one base away suggests this may be a read error. This chain connects TRBV27 to TRBJ1-2, with D possibly matching TRBD1 (6 bases). Germline V gene data show CDR1 as MNHEY and CDR2 as SMNVEV (reference sequence). CDR3 length: 14 amino acids. Deletions cut 6 bases from V and 4 bases from J, with 15 bases between. The CDR3 DNA reads as TGTGCCAGCAGGTTACAGGGTGTCGGCTATGGCTACACCTTC. Translating gives CASRLQGVGYGYTF.

The chain carries TRBV6-2 or TRBV6-3 and TRBJ2-5; D is perhaps TRBD1 or TRBD2 (5 bases each). The assigned J gene may be wrong: the sequence end matches TRBJ2-7 better. Germline assignment: CDR1 MNHEY and CDR2 SVGEGT. The CDR3 is 15 residues long. The CDR3 nucleotides read TGTGCCAGCAGTTACTCGTCACCCCGGGGCTCCGAGCAGTACTTC. It encodes CASSYSSPRGSEQYF.

This clonotype was seen repeatedly, ten times or more. CDR3 bases: TGTGCCAGCAGCCCGAGACTAGCGGGGGACTACGAGCAGTACTTC. Translating gives CASSPRLAGDYEQYF. This chain joins TRBV7-2 and TRBJ2-7; 12 nucleotides agree with TRBD2. CDR1 is SGHTA, CDR2 FQGNSA, per germline. The CDR3 loop spans 15 amino acids. The V and J ends lost 5 bases and 3 bases, in that order; junction bases with no gene match: 5.

This clonotype was seen ten or more times. The J gene is TRBJ2-7, the V gene TRBV24-1, with D unclear. The CDR3 has 17 residues. Trimming left V 2 bases short and J 0 bases short, with 16 bases between. Germline CDR1 KGHDR, CDR2 SFDVKD. The CDR3 nucleotides read TGTGCCACCAGTGATTCGATTGGCCGTTATGGCTCCTACGAGCAGTACTTC. Protein product: CATSDSIGRYGSYEQYF.

This clonotype was detected a few times. The J gene is TRBJ1-2, the V gene TRBV20-1; 7 nucleotides align to TRBD1. The CDR3 totals 13 residues. Germline values: CDR1 DFQATT, CDR2 SNEGSKA (reference sequence). V lost 7 bases to trimming and J lost 4 bases; unmatched junction nucleotides: 9. In DNA form, the CDR3 reads TGCAGTGGGGGGCAGGGGGTCTCCTATGGCTACACCTTC. This encodes CSGGQGVSYGYTF.

V and J are TRBV20-1 and TRBJ1-2; D perhaps matches TRBD1 (5 bases). Per the germline V gene, CDR1 is DFQATT and CDR2 is SNEGSKA (reference sequence). Trimming pared 6 bases from V and 4 bases from J, leaving 12 bases between. CDR3 length: 12 residues. This CDR3 is CSAPDKAYGYTF. The CDR3 nucleotides read TGCAGTGCCCCGGACAAGGCCTATGGCTACACCTTC.

Remarks on this clonotype: A read error may produce the germline difference seen at one junction end. The chain uses TRBV7-7 and TRBJ2-4; 9 nucleotides align to TRBD1. The tail of the sequence fits TRBJ2-7 better, so the J call may be wrong. Per the germline V gene, CDR1 is SSHAT and CDR2 is FNYEAQ (reference sequence). The CDR3 runs to 15 residues. Here the CDR3 DNA reads TGTGCTAGCAGCTTAGCTCCGGGACAGGGAAACGAGCAGTACTTC. It yields the protein CASSLAPGQGNEQYF.

The rearrangement joins TRBV7-9 to TRBJ1-4; D is possibly TRBD1 (6 bases). CDR1 is SEHNR and CDR2 is FQNEAQ in the germline V gene (reference sequence). The CDR3 spans 16 residues. V was trimmed by 0 bases and J by 6 bases, leaving 14 bases between them. The CDR3 here is CASSLARGGADEKLFF. The CDR3 DNA reads TGTGCCAGCAGCTTAGCGCGAGGGGGTGCTGATGAAAAACTGTTTTTT.

This clonotype has ten or more counts. V and J are TRBV6-5 and TRBJ2-5; 8 nucleotides align to TRBD1. Germline CDR1 is MNHEY and CDR2 is SVGAGI. This CDR3 contains 15 residues. The V gene end was trimmed by 2 bases and the J gene end by 1 base; junction bases not matched to a gene: 3. CDR3 DNA sequence: TGTGCCAGCAGTTACAGCGACAGGGGCCAAGAGACCCAGTACTTC. It codes for CASSYSDRGQETQYF.

There are a few counts of this clonotype. The chain combines TRBV2 with TRBJ1-2; 9 positions agree with TRBD1. V was pared by 7 bases and J by 0 bases, with 6 bases of the junction left unmatched. Per germline, CDR1 SNHLY and CDR2 FYNNEI. CDR3 length equals 15 residues. DNA of the CDR3: TGTGCCAGCAAGGTTGGGGACAGGGCTAACTATGGCTACACCTTC. Amino acid sequence: CASKVGDRANYGYTF.

This clonotype was found many times. The V gene is TRBV7-3, the J gene TRBJ2-3; 8 positions match TRBD2. The germline CDR1 and CDR2 sequences are SGHTA and FQGTGA. The ends lost 4 bases at V and 2 bases at J; junction bases unmatched: 23. The CDR3 loop spans 21 amino acids. The CDR3 DNA sequence: TGTGCCAGCAGCTCTAGGAGGGCACAGGGTTGGAGAGCGGGGGACACAGATACGCAGTATTTT. Its protein product is CASSSRRAQGWRAGDTDTQYF.

This clonotype was seen a handful of times. The chain employs TRBV28 and TRBJ2-1, with a weak D call TRBD2 (7 bases). Germline CDR1 MDHEN, CDR2 SYDVKM. The CDR3 loop spans 15 amino acids. V lost 6 bases and J 1 base, leaving 13 bases between the germline ends. In DNA, the CDR3 is TGTGCCAGCAGGGGGGGGCGGCGGTCCTACAATGAGCAGTTCTTC. Translating it yields CASRGGRRSYNEQFF.

The rearrangement uses TRBV7-9 and TRBJ2-5, with 8 bases lining up with TRBD1. Germline trimming cut 5 bases from V and 11 bases from J; bases unmatched to any gene: 16. There are 15 residues in the CDR3. Germline CDR1 SEHNR, CDR2 FQNEAQ (reference sequence). As DNA, the CDR3 is TGTGCCAGCAGCCTACCCGGGACAGGTGGATACGATCAGTACTTC. It encodes CASSLPGTGGYDQYF.

CDR3 sequence reads: CASSADSNTEAFF. The DNA for the CDR3 is TGTGCCAGCAGCGCTGACTCGAACACTGAAGCTTTCTTT. The rearrangement joins TRBV2 to TRBJ1-1; D is undetermined. The CDR3 spans 13 residues. Germline V gene sequence: CDR1 SNHLY, CDR2 FYNNEI. Between the trimmed V and J ends, which lost 6 bases and 1 base, there was a span of 9 bases.

The V gene is TRBV4-3, the J gene TRBJ2-1; TRBD1 agrees at 12 bases. Germline CDR1 and CDR2: LGHNA and YSLEER. The CDR3 contains 16 residues. V shed 0 bases, J shed 10 bases, and the junction held 7 bases outside the gene matches. This CDR3 is CASSQDGGTGGLEQFF. Written as DNA, the CDR3 is TGCGCCAGCAGCCAAGATGGTGGGACAGGGGGCTTGGAGCAGTTCTTC.

V is TRBV4-1 and J is TRBJ1-5; weak D call: TRBD1 (6 bases). V was trimmed by 1 base and J by 5 bases, leaving 18 bases between them. Germline V gene sequence: CDR1 MGHRA, CDR2 YSYEKL. CDR3 size: 17 residues. Written as DNA, the CDR3 is TGCGCCAGCAGCCAAGGGGGGGGCGCGGACGCCGATCAGCCCCAGCATTTT. It specifies CASSQGGGADADQPQHF.

This clonotype was observed many times. This chain links TRBV20-1 with TRBJ2-5; 8 bases map to TRBD2. From germline, CDR1 is DFQATT and CDR2 SNEGSKA (reference sequence). The junction had 10 bases not matched to a gene; V was cut back by 7 bases and J by 3 bases. The CDR3 covers 14 residues. CDR3 protein: CSVPPGRGEETQYF. As DNA, the CDR3 is TGCAGTGTCCCACCCGGGAGGGGAGAAGAGACCCAGTACTTC.